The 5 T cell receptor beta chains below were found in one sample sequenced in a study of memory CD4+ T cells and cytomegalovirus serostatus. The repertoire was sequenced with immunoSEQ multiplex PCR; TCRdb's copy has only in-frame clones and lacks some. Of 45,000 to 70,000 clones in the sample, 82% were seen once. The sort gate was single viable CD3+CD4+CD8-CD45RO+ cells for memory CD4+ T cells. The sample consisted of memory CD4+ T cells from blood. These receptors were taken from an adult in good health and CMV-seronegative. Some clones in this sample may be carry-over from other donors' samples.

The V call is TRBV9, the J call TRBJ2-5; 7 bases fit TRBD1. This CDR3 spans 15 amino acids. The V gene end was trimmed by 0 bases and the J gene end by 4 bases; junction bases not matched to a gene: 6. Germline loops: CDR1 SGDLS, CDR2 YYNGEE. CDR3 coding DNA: TGTGCCAGCAGCGTAGCTGCAGGGGGAAGAGAGACCCAGTACTTC. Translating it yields CASSVAAGGRETQYF.

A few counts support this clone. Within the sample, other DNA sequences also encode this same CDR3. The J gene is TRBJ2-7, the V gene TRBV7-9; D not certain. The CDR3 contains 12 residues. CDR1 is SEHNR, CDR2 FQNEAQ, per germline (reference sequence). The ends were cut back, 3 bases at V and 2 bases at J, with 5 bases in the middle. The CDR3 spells CASSFATYEQYF. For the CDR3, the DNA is TGTGCCAGCAGCTTCGCCACCTACGAGCAGTACTTC.

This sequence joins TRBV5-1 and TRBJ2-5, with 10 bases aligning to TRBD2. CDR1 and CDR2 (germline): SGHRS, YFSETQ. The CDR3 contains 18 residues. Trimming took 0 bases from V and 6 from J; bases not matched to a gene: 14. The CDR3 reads CASSLVLSASGSGQTQYF. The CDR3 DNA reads TGCGCCAGCAGCTTGGTTCTTTCGGCTAGCGGGAGTGGCCAGACCCAGTACTTC.

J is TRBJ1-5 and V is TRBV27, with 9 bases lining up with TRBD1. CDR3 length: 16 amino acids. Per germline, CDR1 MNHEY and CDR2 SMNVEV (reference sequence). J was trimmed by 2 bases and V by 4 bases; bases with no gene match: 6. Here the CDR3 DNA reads TGTGCCAGCAGTTCCTTAACAGGGGGCGGCAATCAGCCCCAGCATTTT. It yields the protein CASSSLTGGGNQPQHF.

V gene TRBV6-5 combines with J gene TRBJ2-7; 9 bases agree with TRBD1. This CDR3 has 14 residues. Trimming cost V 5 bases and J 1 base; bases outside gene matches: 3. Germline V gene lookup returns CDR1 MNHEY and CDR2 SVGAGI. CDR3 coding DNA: TGTGCCAGCAGTAGACAGGGGGGATCCTACGAGCAGTACTTC. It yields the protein CASSRQGGSYEQYF.